These T cell receptor beta chains were read from a single sample in a study of T cell responses to AZD1222 COVID-19 vaccine. TCRdb's table, derived via immunoSEQ multiplex PCR, lists solely in-frame clones and lacks some. This sample carries around 180,000 clones, approximately 90% of them seen once, and the ten largest clones take around 5.8%. This sample comprised peripheral blood, obtained on day 0 of AZD1222 vaccination. Receptors originate from an adult in good health. The conserved cysteine and the conserved F or W are not part of the CDR3 here.

TRBV6-1	TRBJ2-6	ASSEGAADSGANVLT
TRBV7-3	TRBJ2-2	ASRLAGDTGELF
TRBV28	TRBJ1-2	ASSRRGTGTRGGYT
TRBV7-2	TRBJ2-5	ASSARQDLNQETQY
TRBV30	TRBJ2-2	AWSWQGGGELF
TRBV19	TRBJ1-2	ASSNSRVAYGYT
TRBV25-1	TRBJ1-2	ASGYDHGYT
TRBV19	TRBJ1-5	ASSIRTGEQPQH
TRBV10-1	TRBJ2-7	ASSEQGYTEQY
TRBV6-5	TRBJ1-2	ASSPMIWGSYGYT
TRBV6-5	TRBJ2-7	ASSYLRGGYEQY
TRBV2	TRBJ2-1	ASSQAVAVQF